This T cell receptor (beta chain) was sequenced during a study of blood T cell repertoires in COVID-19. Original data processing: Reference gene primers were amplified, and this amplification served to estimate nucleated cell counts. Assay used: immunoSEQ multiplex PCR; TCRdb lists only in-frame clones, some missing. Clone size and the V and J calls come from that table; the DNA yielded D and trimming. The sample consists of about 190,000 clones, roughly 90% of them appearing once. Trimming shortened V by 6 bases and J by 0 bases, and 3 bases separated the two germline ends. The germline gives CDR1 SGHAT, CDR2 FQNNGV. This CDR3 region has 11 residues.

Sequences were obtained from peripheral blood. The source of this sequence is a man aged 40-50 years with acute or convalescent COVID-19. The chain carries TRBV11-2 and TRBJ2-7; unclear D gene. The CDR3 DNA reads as TGTGCCAGCAGTTACTCCTACGAGCAGTACTTC. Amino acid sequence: CASSYSYEQYF. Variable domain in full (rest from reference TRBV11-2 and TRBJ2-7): EAGVAQSPRYKIIEKRQSVAFWCNPISGHATLYWYQQILGQGPKLLIQFQNNGVVDDSQLPKDRFSAERLKGVDSTLKIQPAKLEDSAVYLCASSYSYEQYFGPGTRLTVT.